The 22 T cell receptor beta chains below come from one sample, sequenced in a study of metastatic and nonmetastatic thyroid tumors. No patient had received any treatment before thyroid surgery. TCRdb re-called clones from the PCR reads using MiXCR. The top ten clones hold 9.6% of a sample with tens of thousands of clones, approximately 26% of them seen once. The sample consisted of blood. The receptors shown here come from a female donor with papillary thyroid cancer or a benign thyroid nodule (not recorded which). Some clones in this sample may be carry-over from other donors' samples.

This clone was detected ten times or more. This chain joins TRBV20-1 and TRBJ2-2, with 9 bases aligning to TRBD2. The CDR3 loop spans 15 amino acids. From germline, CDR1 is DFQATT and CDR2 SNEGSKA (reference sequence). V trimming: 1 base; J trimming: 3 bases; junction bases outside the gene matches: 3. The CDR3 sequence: CSARGIAGDTGELFF. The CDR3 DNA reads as TGCAGTGCTAGAGGTATAGCGGGAGACACCGGGGAGCTGTTTTTT.

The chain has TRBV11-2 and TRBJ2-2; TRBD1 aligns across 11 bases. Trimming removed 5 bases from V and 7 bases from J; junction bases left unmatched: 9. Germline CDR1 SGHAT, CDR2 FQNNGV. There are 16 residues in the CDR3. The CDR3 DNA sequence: TGTGCCAGCAGCCCACCCAAGGGACAGGGGGTCGGGGAGCTGTTTTTT. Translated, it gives CASSPPKGQGVGELFF.

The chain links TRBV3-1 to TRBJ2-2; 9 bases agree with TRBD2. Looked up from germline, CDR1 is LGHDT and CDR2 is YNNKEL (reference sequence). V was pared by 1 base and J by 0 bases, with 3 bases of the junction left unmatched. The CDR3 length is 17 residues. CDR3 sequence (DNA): TGTGCCAGCAGCCAAGTCCTAGCGGGACCGAACACCGGGGAGCTGTTTTTT. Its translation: CASSQVLAGPNTGELFF.

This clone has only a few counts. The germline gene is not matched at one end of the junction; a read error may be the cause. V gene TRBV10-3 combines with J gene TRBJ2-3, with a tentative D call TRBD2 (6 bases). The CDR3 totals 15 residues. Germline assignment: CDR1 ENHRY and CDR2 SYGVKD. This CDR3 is CASSEAREGSDTQYF. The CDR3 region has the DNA TGTGCCAGCAGTGAGGCGCGGGAAGGCTCAGATACGCAGTATTTT.

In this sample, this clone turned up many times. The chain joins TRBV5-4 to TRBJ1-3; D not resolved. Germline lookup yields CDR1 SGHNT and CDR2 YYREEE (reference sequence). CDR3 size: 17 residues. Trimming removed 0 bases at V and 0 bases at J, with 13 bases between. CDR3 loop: CASSLVPGRYSGNTIYF. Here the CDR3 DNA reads TGTGCCAGCAGCTTGGTACCGGGCCGGTACTCTGGAAACACCATATATTTT.

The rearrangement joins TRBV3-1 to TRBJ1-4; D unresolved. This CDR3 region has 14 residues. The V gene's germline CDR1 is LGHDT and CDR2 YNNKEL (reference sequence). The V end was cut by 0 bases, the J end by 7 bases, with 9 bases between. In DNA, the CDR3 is TGTGCCAGCAGCCAAGATTGGAGTAGTGAAAAACTGTTTTTT. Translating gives CASSQDWSSEKLFF.

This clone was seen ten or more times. The CDR3, as DNA: TGCAGTGCTAGAGATTCTGGGGAGCTTGAACTGGACGGGGAGCTGTTTTTT. Translating it yields CSARDSGELELDGELFF. The rearrangement links TRBV20-1 to TRBJ2-2; D possibly corresponds to TRBD2 (5 bases). The CDR3 covers 17 residues. Deletions cut 0 bases from V and 7 bases from J, with 21 bases between. Germline V lookup: CDR1 DFQATT, CDR2 SNEGSKA (reference sequence).

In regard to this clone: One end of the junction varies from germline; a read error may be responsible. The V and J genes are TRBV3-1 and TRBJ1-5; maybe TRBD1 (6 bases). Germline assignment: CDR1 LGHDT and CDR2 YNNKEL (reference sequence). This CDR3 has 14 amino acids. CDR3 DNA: TGTTCCAGCAGCCAGGGGTACTCGGATCAGCCCCAGCATTTT. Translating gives CSSSQGYSDQPQHF.

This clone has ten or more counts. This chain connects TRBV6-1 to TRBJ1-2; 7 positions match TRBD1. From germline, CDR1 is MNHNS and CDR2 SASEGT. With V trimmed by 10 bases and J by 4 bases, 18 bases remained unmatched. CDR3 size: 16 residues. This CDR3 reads CATSSPRQGQGYGYTF. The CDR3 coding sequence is TGTGCCACCTCCTCCCCCAGACAGGGCCAGGGCTATGGCTACACCTTC.

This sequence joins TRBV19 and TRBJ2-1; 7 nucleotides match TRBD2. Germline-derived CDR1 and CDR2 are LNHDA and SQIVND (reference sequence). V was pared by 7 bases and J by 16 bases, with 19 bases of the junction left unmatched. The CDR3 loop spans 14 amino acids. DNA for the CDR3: TGTGCCAGTAACAAAGGCTCTGGGACTACCACTCACTTCTTC. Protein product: CASNKGSGTTTHFF.

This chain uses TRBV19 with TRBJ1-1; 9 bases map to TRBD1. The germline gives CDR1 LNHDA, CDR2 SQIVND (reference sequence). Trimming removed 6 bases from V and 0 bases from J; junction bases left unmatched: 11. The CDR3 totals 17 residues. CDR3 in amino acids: CASRPRDRVEMNTEAFF. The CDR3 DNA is TGTGCCAGTAGACCCCGGGACAGGGTCGAGATGAACACTGAAGCTTTCTTT.

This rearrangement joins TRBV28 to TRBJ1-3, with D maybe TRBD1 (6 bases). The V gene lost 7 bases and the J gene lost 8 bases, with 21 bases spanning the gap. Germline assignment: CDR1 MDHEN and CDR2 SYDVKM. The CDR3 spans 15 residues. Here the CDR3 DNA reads TGTGCCAGCATCCCCGGGGGGGCTGTGAAGTACACCATATATTTT. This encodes CASIPGGAVKYTIYF.

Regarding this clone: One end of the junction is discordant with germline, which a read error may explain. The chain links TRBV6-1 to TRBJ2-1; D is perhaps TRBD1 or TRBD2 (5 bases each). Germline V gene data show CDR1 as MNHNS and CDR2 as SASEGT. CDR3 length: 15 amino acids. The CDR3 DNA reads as TGTGCCAGCAGCTCACTTCGGGGAAAGGGGAATGAGAAGTTCTTC. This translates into CASSSLRGKGNEKFF.

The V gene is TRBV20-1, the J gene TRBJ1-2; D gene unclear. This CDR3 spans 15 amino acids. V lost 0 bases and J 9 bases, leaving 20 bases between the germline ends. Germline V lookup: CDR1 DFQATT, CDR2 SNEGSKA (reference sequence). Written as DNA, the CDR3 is TGCAGTGCTAGAGAACGGGTGTTTTCCCTCTCGTGCTACACCTTC. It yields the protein CSARERVFSLSCYTF.

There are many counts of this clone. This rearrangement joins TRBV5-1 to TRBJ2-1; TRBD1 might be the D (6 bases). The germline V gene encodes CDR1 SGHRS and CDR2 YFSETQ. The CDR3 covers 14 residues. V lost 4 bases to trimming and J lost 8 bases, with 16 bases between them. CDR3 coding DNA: TGCGCCAGCAGCCCCTCGGTGGGGGCTCATGAGCAGTTCTTC. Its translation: CASSPSVGAHEQFF.

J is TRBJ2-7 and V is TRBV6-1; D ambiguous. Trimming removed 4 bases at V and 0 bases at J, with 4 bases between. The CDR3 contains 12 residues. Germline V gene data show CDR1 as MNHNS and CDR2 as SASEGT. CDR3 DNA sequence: TGTGCCAGCAGTGGGTTCTCCTACGAGCAGTACTTC. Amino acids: CASSGFSYEQYF.

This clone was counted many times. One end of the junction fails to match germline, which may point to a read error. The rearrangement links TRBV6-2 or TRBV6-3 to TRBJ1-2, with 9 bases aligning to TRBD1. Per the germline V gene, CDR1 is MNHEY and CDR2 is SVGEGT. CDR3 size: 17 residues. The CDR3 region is CTSSEEGTGSLDYGYTF. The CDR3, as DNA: TGTACCAGCAGTGAGGAAGGGACAGGGAGTTTGGACTATGGCTACACCTTC.

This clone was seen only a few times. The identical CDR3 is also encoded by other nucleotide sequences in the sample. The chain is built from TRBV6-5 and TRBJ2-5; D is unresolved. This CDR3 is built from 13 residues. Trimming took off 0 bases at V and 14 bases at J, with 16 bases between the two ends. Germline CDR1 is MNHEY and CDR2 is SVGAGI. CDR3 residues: CASSYSAVGTAYF. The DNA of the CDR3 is TGTGCCAGCAGTTACTCTGCGGTTGGCACAGCTTACTTC.

The CDR3 spells CASSQVGGVAATGELFF. The DNA of the CDR3 is TGTGCCAGCAGCCAAGTAGGGGGGGTTGCGGCCACCGGGGAGCTGTTTTTT. The gene calls are TRBV3-1 and TRBJ2-2; D possibly corresponds to TRBD2 (7 bases). The V gene lost 1 base and the J gene lost 4 bases, with 16 bases spanning the gap. The CDR3 consists of 17 residues. The germline CDR1 and CDR2 sequences are LGHDT and YNNKEL (reference sequence).

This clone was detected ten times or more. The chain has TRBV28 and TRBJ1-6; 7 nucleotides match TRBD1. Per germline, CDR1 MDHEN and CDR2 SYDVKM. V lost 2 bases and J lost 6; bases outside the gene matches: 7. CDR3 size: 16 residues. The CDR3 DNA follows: TGTGCCAGCAGTTTAGTCCCCGGGACAGCTAATTCACCCCTCCACTTT. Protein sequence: CASSLVPGTANSPLHF.

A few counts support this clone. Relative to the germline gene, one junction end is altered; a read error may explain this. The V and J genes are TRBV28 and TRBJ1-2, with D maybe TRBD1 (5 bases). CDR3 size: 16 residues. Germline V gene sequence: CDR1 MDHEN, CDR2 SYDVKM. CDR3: CASSRPTADKGYCYTF. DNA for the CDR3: TGTGCCAGCAGCAGGCCGACAGCTGACAAGGGCTATTGCTACACCTTT.

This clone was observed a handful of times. Here the CDR3 DNA reads TGTGCCAGCAGAAGGGACGGTAACACTGAAGCTTTCTTT. Translation gives CASRRDGNTEAFF. The rearrangement links TRBV6-1 to TRBJ1-1; weak D call: TRBD1 (5 bases). Germline loops: CDR1 MNHNS, CDR2 SASEGT. The CDR3 extends over 13 amino acids. Trimming removed 6 bases at V and 2 bases at J, with 10 bases between.